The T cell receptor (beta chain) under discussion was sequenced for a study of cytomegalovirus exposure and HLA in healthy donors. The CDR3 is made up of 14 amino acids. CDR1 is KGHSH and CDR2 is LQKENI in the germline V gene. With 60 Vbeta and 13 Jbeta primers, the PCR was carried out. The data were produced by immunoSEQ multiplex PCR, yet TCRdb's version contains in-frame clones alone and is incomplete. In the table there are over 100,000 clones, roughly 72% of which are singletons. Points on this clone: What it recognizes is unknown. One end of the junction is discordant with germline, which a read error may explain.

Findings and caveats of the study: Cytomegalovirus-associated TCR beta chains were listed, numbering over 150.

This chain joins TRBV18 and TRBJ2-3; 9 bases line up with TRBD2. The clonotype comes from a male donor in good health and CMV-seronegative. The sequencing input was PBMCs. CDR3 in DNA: TGTGCCAGCTCACCAGGGACTAGCAGAGATACGCAGTATTTT. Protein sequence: CASSPGTSRDTQYF. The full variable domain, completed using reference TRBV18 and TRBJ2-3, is NAGVMQNPRHLVRRRGQEARLRCSPMKGHSHVYWYRQLPEEGLKFMVYLQKENIIDESGMPKERFSAEFPKEGPSILRIQQVVRGDSAAYFCASSPGTSRDTQYFGPGTRLTVL.